This TCR beta chain is drawn from a study of blood T cell repertoires in COVID-19. Overall study: The samples span acute and convalescent COVID-19 from the United States, Italy and Spain.

The V and J ends lost 5 bases and 7 bases respectively, with 15 bases between them. The germline CDR1 and CDR2 sequences are SQVTM and ANQGSEA. The CDR3 spans 12 residues. Methods used by the authors: Estimation of nucleated cell counts was performed using reference gene primer amplification. The protocol was immunoSEQ multiplex PCR, while the TCRdb copy is restricted to in-frame clones and leaves out a portion. V and J calls and clone size are given by that table; D and trimming were obtained from the DNA. The sample comprises around 270,000 clones, 75% to 90% of which are singletons, and about 4.6% rests with the top ten.

The source is a man in his forties or fifties with acute or convalescent COVID-19. The J gene is TRBJ2-7, the V gene TRBV29-1; TRBD1 is a possible D gene (6 bases). Material: peripheral blood. CDR3 coding DNA: TGCAGCGTTCGGACAGTTGCAGGGGAGCAGTACTTC. Protein sequence: CSVRTVAGEQYF.